A selection of T cell receptor beta chains follows, all from one sample in a study of cytomegalovirus exposure and HLA in healthy donors. Method: immunoSEQ multiplex PCR; TCRdb's copy keeps in-frame clones and lacks some. The sample includes 100,000 to 150,000 clones, about 81% of them seen just once. Sequenced input: PBMCs. These receptor sequences come from a woman in her twenties or thirties in good health and CMV-seronegative. The CDR3 runs from the conserved cysteine through the conserved F or W. Fields, in order: V gene, J gene, clone size, D gene, CDR3 length, CDR3 protein, CDR3 DNA. The D gene is left open where the match is weak. Size tells how often a clone was seen (once, few, many) or the class of an expanded clone, and some rows leave it out.

TRBV7-8	TRBJ2-7	.	TRBD2	17	CASSLVGASGSYGEQYF	TGTGCCAGCAGCTTAGTGGGGGCTAGCGGGAGTTACGGTGAGCAGTACTTC
TRBV9	TRBJ2-7	.	.	16	CASSEGGWGPMREQYF	TGTGCCAGCAGCGAGGGAGGTTGGGGACCGATGAGGGAGCAGTACTTC
TRBV5-6	TRBJ2-1	.	TRBD2	16	CASSLESGRIYNEQFF	TGTGCCAGCAGCTTGGAATCCGGGAGGATTTACAATGAGCAGTTCTTC
TRBV11-2	TRBJ2-7	few	TRBD1	12	CASSLGTVTTNF	TGTGCCAGCAGCCTAGGGACAGTTACTACGAACTTC
TRBV27	TRBJ1-6	.	.	13	CASSSVLNSPLHF	TGTGCCAGCAGTTCCGTCCTGAATTCACCCCTCCACTTT
TRBV5-4	TRBJ1-1	.	.	14	CASSKTGMNTEAFF	TGTGCCAGCAGCAAAACAGGGATGAACACTGAAGCTTTCTTT
TRBV6-1	TRBJ1-1	.	TRBD1	14	CASRVTGGNTEAFF	TGTGCCAGCAGAGTGACAGGGGGGAACACTGAAGCTTTCTTT
TRBV30	TRBJ1-6	.	.	11	CAWSAGSPLHF	TGTGCCTGGAGTGCGGGTTCACCCCTCCACTTT
TRBV10-3	TRBJ1-1	.	.	11	CAIRQTEEAFF	TGTGCCATCAGACAGACAGAGGAAGCTTTCTTT
TRBV4-1	TRBJ2-7	few	TRBD2	16	CASSPWRGDWGLVQYF	TGCGCCAGCAGCCCTTGGCGGGGGGATTGGGGCCTAGTGCAGTACTTC
TRBV6-1	TRBJ2-1	.	TRBD2	15	CASRSGTSGRDEQFF	TGTGCCAGCAGGTCCGGGACTAGCGGGAGAGATGAGCAGTTCTTC
TRBV25-1	TRBJ1-1	.	.	14	CASSDGGYYTEAFF	TGTGCCAGCAGTGATGGGGGGTACTACACTGAAGCTTTCTTT
TRBV5-4	TRBJ2-7	.	TRBD2	15	CASSLDGSGSYEQYF	TGTGCCAGCAGCTTGGATGGTAGCGGGAGCTACGAGCAGTACTTC
TRBV5-1	TRBJ1-1	.	.	14	CASRPWGDSVLAFF	TGTGCCAGCAGGCCTTGGGGGGACTCCGTGTTGGCTTTCTTT
TRBV30	TRBJ2-7	.	TRBD1	14	CAWSVGTGFSEQYF	TGTGCCTGGAGTGTAGGGACAGGGTTTTCCGAGCAGTACTTC
TRBV6-5	TRBJ1-1	.	.	13	CASSYGGSTEAFF	TGTGCCAGCAGTTACGGAGGGTCCACTGAAGCTTTCTTT
TRBV6-4	TRBJ2-6	once	.	15	CASSDDYSGANVLTF	TGTGCCAGCAGTGATGACTACTCTGGGGCCAACGTCCTGACTTTC
TRBV11-2	TRBJ1-1	.	.	15	CASSLGAAGGTEAFF	TGTGCCAGCAGCTTAGGTGCGGCGGGCGGGACTGAAGCTTTCTTT
TRBV6-1	TRBJ1-5	.	.	12	CATKTGNQPQHF	TGTGCCACCAAAACAGGGAATCAGCCCCAGCATTTT
TRBV5-6	TRBJ1-1	few	.	13	CASRIRPGTEAFF	TGTGCCAGCAGGATTCGCCCGGGGACTGAAGCTTTCTTT
TRBV6-5	TRBJ1-2	few	TRBD1	15	CASSYAGGQNYGYTF	TGTGCCAGCAGTTACGCAGGGGGCCAAAACTATGGCTACACCTTC
TRBV6-4	TRBJ2-1	.	TRBD2	14	CASSERGTYNEQFF	TGTGCCAGCAGTGAGCGGGGGACTTACAATGAGCAGTTCTTC
TRBV19	TRBJ2-1	.	TRBD1	16	CASSLSTGLAYNEQFF	TGTGCCAGTAGTCTCTCGACAGGGTTAGCATACAATGAGCAGTTCTTC
TRBV4-1	TRBJ1-2	.	TRBD1	15	CASSFRPQGARGYTF	TGCGCCAGCAGCTTTAGACCCCAGGGGGCTCGGGGCTACACCTTC
TRBV4-2	TRBJ2-1	.	TRBD2	12	CASSHTSAEQFF	TGTGCCAGCAGCCATACTAGCGCCGAGCAGTTCTTC
TRBV27	TRBJ2-3	.	TRBD1	17	CASRRPRGTGWASTQYF	TGTGCCAGCAGACGCCCGAGAGGGACAGGGTGGGCGAGTACGCAGTATTTT
TRBV30	TRBJ1-1	.	TRBD1	15	CAWSEQGVVRGQAFF	TGTGCCTGGAGTGAACAGGGGGTGGTAAGGGGTCAAGCTTTCTTT
TRBV30	TRBJ1-2	.	.	13	CAWSDQGRDGYTF	TGTGCCTGGAGTGACCAGGGGAGAGATGGCTACACCTTC
TRBV27	TRBJ2-2	.	.	15	CASSLRLSYTGELFF	TGTGCCAGCAGTTTGCGACTTTCTTACACCGGGGAGCTGTTTTTT
TRBV2	TRBJ2-7	.	TRBD2	14	CASRSVLAGNEQYF	TGTGCCAGCAGGTCGGTACTAGCGGGGAATGAGCAGTACTTC
TRBV5-5	TRBJ1-1	few	.	17	CASSLGAGSAGSREAFF	TGTGCCAGCAGCTTGGGCGCCGGTTCCGCAGGGTCCCGTGAAGCTTTCTTT
TRBV5-1	TRBJ2-1	few	TRBD2	15	CASSPGSGTYNEQFF	TGCGCCAGCAGCCCCGGGAGCGGGACCTACAATGAGCAGTTCTTC
TRBV4-1	TRBJ2-6	.	.	16	CASSQASTSGANVLTF	TGCGCCAGCAGCCAAGCATCTACCTCTGGGGCCAACGTCCTGACTTTC
TRBV30	TRBJ2-1	.	TRBD2	15	CAWGYGTRGDNEQFF	TGTGCCTGGGGGTACGGGACTAGAGGTGACAATGAGCAGTTCTTC
TRBV5-1	TRBJ2-3	.	TRBD2	15	CASSLTGGDTDTQYF	TGCGCCAGCAGCTTGACCGGGGGGGACACAGATACGCAGTATTTT
TRBV6-5	TRBJ2-3	.	.	14	CASKSVGGGDTQYF	TGTGCCAGCAAAAGTGTGGGAGGAGGAGATACGCAGTATTTT
TRBV15	TRBJ2-7	.	TRBD2	15	CATSIIAGGPYEQYF	TGTGCCACCAGCATCATTGCGGGAGGGCCCTACGAGCAGTACTTC
TRBV6-1	TRBJ1-1	.	.	17	CASSEAPILLRDTEAFF	TGTGCCAGCAGTGAAGCCCCTATATTGTTGAGGGACACTGAAGCTTTCTTT
TRBV10-2	TRBJ1-6	once	.	14	CASSEPRTPSPLHF	TGCGCCAGCAGTGAGCCAAGGACACCTTCACCCCTCCACTTT
TRBV7-9	TRBJ1-2	few	TRBD1	16	CASSVSSGGAGYGYTF	TGTGCCAGCAGCGTGAGCTCAGGGGGCGCGGGCTATGGCTACACCTTC
TRBV19	TRBJ1-3	few	.	16	CASSIYPPGAGNTIYF	TGTGCCAGTAGTATTTACCCTCCGGGGGCTGGAAACACCATATATTTT
TRBV7-7	TRBJ1-1	.	.	13	CASSRAGGTEAFF	TGTGCTAGCAGCCGGGCGGGGGGGACCGAAGCTTTCTTT
TRBV2	TRBJ2-1	few	.	14	CALHPTGSYNEQFF	TGTGCCCTTCACCCGACAGGCTCCTACAATGAGCAGTTCTTC
TRBV6-6	TRBJ2-6	few	.	13	CASIRSGANVLTF	TGTGCCAGCATCAGATCCGGGGCCAACGTCCTGACTTTC
TRBV9	TRBJ2-1	.	TRBD2	15	CASSARLAGGIEQFF	TGTGCCAGCAGCGCAAGACTAGCGGGAGGAATTGAGCAGTTCTTC
TRBV12-5	TRBJ2-3	.	TRBD1	17	CASGLPRDRESTDTQYF	TGTGCTAGTGGTTTGCCCCGGGACAGGGAAAGCACAGATACGCAGTATTTT